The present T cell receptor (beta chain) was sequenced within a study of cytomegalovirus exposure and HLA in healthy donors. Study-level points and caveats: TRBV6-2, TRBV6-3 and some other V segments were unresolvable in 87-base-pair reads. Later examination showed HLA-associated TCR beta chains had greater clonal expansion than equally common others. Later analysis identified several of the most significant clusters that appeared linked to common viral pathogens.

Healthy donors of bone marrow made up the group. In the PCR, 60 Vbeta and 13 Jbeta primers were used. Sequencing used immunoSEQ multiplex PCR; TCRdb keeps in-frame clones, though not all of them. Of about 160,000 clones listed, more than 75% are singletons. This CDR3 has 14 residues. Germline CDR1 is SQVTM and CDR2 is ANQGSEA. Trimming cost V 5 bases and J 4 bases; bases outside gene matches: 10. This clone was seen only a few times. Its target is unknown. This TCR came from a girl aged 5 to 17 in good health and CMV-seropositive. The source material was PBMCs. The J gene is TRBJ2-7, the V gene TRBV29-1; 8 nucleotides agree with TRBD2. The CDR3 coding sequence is TGCAGCGTTTTCCCGGCGGGAGGATCTTACGAGCAGTACTTC. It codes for CSVFPAGGSYEQYF.